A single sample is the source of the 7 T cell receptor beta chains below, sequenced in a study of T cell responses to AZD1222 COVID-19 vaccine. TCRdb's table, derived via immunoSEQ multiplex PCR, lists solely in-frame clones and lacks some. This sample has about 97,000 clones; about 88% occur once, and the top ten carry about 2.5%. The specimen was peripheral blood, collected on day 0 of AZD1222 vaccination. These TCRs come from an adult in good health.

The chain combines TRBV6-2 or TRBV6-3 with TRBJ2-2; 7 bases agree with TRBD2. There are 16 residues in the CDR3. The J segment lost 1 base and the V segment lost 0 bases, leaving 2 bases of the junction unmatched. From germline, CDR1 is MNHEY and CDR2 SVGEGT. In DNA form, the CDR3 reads TGTGCCAGCAGTTACTCGGGCGGGGGGAACACCGGGGAGCTGTTTTTT. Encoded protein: CASSYSGGGNTGELFF.

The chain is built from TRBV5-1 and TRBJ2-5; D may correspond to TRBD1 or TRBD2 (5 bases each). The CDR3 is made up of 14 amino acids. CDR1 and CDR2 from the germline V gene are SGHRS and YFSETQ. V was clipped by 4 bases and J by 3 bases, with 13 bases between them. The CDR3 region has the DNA TGCGCCAGCAGCGTCCGGGACGGCGAAGAGACCCAGTACTTC. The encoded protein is CASSVRDGEETQYF.

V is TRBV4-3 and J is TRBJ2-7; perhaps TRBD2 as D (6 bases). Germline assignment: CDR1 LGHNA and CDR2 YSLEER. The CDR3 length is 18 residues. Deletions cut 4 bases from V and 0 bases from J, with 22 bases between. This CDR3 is CASSRSTVAGTYSYEQYF. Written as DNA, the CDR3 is TGCGCCAGCAGCCGTTCCACCGTGGCAGGGACTTACTCCTACGAGCAGTACTTC.

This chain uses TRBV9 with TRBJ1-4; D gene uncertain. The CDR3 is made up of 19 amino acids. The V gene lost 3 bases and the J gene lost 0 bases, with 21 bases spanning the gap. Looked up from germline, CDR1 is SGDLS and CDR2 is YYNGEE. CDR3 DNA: TGTGCCAGCAGCGGCGGCGACGGAGAGTCGTCCCCAACTAATGAAAAACTGTTTTTT. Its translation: CASSGGDGESSPTNEKLFF.

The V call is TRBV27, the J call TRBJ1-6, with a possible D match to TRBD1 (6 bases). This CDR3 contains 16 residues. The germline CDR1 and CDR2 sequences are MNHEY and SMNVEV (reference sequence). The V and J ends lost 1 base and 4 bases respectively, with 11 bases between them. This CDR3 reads CASSLYGQIYNSPLHF. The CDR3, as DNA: TGTGCCAGCAGTTTATACGGACAGATTTATAATTCACCCCTCCACTTT.

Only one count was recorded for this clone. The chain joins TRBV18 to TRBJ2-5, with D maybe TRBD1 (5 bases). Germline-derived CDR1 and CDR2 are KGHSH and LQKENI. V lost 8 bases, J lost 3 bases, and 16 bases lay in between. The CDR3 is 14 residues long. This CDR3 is CASQQGAGEETQYF. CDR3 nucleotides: TGTGCCAGCCAACAAGGGGCAGGAGAAGAGACCCAGTACTTC.

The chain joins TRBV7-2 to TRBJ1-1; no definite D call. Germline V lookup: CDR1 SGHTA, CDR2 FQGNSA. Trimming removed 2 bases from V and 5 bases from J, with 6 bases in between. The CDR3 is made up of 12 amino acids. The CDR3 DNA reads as TGTGCCAGCAGCTTACTTGGGACTGAAGCTTTCTTT. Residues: CASSLLGTEAFF.